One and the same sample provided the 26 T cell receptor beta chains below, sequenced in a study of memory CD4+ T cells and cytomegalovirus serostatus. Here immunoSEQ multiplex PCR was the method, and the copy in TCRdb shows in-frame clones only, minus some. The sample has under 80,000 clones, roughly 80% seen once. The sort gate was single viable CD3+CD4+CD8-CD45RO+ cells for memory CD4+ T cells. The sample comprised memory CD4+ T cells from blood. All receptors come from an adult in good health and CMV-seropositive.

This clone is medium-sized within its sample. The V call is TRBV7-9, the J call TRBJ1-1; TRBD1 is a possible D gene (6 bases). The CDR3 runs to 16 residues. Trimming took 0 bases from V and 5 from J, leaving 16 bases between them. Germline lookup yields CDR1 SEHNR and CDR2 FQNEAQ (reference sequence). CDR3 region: CASSLAEAGGGTEAFF. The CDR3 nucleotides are TGTGCCAGCAGCTTAGCGGAGGCAGGAGGGGGGACTGAAGCTTTCTTT.

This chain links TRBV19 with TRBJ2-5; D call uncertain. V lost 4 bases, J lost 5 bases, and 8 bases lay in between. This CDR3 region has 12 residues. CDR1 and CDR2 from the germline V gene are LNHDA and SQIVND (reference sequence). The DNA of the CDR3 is TGTGCCAGTAGTACGGGTTCGGAGACCCAGTACTTC. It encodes CASSTGSETQYF. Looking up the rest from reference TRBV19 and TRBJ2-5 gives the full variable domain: DGGITQSPKYLFRKEGQNVTLSCEQNLNHDAMYWYRQDPGQGLRLIYYSQIVNDFQKGDIAEGYSVSREKKESFPLTVTSAQKNPTAFYLCASSTGSETQYFGPGTRLLVL.

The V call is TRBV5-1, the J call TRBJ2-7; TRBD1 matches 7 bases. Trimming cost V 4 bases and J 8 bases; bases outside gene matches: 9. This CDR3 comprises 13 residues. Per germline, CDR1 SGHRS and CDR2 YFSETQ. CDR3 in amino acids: CASSPGQVGKQYF. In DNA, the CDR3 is TGCGCCAGCAGCCCTGGACAGGTGGGTAAGCAGTACTTC.

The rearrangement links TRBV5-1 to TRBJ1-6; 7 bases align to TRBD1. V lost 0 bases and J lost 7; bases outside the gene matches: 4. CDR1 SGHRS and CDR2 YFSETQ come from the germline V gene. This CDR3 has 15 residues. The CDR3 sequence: CASSLVQGRNSPLHF. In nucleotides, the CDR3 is TGCGCCAGCAGCTTGGTACAGGGGAGGAATTCACCCCTCCACTTT. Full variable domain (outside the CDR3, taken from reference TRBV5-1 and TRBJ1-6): KAGVTQTPRYLIKTRGQQVTLSCSPISGHRSVSWYQQTPGQGLQFLFEYFSETQRNKGNFPGRFSGRQFSNSRSEMNVSTLELGDSALYLCASSLVQGRNSPLHFGNGTRLTVT.

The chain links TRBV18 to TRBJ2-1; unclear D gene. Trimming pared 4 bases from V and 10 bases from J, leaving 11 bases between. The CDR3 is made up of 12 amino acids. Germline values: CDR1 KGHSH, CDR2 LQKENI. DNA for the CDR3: TGTGCCAGCTCACTTTCCAGAACAGAGCAGTTCTTC. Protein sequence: CASSLSRTEQFF.

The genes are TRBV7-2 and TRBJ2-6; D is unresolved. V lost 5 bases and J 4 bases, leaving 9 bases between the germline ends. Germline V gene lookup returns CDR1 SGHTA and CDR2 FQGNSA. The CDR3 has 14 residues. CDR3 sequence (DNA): TGTGCCAGCAGCCCTCAGCTGGGGGCCAACGTCCTGACTTTC. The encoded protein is CASSPQLGANVLTF.

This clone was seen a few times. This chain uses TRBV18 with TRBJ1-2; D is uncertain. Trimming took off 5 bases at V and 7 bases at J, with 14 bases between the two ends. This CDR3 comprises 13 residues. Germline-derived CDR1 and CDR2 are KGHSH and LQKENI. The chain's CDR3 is CASSDALFSGYTF. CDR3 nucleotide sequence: TGTGCCAGCTCAGACGCGCTTTTCTCTGGCTACACCTTC. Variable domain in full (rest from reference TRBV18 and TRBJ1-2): NAGVMQNPRHLVRRRGQEARLRCSPMKGHSHVYWYRQLPEEGLKFMVYLQKENIIDESGMPKERFSAEFPKEGPSILRIQQVVRGDSAAYFCASSDALFSGYTFGSGTRLTVV.

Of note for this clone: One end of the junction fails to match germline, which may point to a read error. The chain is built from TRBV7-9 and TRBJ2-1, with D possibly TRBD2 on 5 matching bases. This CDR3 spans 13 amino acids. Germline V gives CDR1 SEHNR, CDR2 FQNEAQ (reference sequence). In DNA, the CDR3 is TGTGCCACCAGCGGACTTAGCTTCAATGAGCAGTTCTTC. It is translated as CATSGLSFNEQFF. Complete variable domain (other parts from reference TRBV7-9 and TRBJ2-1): DTGVSQNPRHKITKRGQNVTFRCDPISEHNRLYWYRQTLGQGPEFLTYFQNEAQLEKSRLLSDRFSAERPKGSFSTLEIQRTEQGDSAMYLCATSGLSFNEQFFGPGTRLTVL.

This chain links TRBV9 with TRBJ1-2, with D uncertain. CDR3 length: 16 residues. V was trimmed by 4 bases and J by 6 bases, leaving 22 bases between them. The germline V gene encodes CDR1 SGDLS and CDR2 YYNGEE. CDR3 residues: CASSPRLIFGQNGYTF. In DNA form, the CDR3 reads TGTGCCAGCAGCCCCCGACTAATCTTCGGCCAAAATGGCTACACCTTC.

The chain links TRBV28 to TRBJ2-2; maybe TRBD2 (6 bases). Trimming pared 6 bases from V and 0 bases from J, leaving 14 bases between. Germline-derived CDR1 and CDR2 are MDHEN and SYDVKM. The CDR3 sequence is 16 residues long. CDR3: CASSRGYGPNTGELFF. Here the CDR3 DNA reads TGTGCCAGCAGCCGGGGGTACGGACCGAACACCGGGGAGCTGTTTTTT. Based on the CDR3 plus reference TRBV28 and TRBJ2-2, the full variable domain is DVKVTQSSRYLVKRTGEKVFLECVQDMDHENMFWYRQDPGLGLRLIYFSYDVKMKEKGDIPEGYSVSREKKERFSLILESASTNQTSMYLCASSRGYGPNTGELFFGEGSRLTVL.

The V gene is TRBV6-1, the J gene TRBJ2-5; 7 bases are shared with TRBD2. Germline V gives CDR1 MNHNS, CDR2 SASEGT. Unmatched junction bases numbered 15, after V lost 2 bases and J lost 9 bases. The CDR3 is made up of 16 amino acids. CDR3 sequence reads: CASSEMAAGSLGSQYF. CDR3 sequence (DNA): TGTGCCAGCAGTGAAATGGCAGCGGGGAGCCTCGGGTCCCAGTACTTC.

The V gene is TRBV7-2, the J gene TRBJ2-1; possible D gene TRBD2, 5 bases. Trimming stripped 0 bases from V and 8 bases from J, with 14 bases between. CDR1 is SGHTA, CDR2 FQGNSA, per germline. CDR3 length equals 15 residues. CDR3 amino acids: CASSLAGHGGDEQFF. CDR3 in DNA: TGTGCCAGCAGCTTAGCGGGCCACGGAGGTGATGAGCAGTTCTTC.

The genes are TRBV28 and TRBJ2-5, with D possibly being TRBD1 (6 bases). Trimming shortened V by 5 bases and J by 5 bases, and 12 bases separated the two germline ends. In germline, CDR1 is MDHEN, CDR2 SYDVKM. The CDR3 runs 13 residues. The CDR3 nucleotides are TGTGCCAGCAGTAACAGGGTCAGGGAGACCCAGTACTTC. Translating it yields CASSNRVRETQYF. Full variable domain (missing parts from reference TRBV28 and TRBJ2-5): DVKVTQSSRYLVKRTGEKVFLECVQDMDHENMFWYRQDPGLGLRLIYFSYDVKMKEKGDIPEGYSVSREKKERFSLILESASTNQTSMYLCASSNRVRETQYFGPGTRLLVL.

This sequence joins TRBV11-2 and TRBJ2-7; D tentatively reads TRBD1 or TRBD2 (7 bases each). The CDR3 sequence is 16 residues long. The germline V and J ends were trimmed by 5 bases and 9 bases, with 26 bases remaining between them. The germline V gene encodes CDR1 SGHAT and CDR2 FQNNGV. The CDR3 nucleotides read TGTGCCAGCAGCCAGGGGGGGGACTCAAGGTACGAGCGGCAGTACGTC. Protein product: CASSQGGDSRYERQYV.

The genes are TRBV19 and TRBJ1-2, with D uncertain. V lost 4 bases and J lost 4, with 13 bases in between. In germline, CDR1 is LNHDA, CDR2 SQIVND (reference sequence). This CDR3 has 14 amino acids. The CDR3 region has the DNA TGTGCCAGTAGTACGAGGGTAGATGGCTATGGCTACACCTTC. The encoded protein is CASSTRVDGYGYTF.

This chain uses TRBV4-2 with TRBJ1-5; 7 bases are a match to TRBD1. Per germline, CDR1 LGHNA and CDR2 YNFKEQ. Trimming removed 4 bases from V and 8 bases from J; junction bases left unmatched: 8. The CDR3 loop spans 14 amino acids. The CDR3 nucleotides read TGTGCCAGCAGCCTTCAGGGGGGCGGGGAGCCCCAGCATTTT. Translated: CASSLQGGGEPQHF.

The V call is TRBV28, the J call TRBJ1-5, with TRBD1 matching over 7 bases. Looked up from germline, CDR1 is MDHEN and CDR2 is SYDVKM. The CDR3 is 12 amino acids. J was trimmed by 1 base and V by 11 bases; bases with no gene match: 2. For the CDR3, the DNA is TGTGCCCACAGGGGAAGCAATCAGCCCCAGCATTTT. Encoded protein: CAHRGSNQPQHF.

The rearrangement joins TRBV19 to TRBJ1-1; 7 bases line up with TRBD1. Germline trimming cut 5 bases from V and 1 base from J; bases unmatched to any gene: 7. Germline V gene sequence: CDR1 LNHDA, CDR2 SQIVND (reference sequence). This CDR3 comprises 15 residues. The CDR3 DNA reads TGTGCCAGTAGTGCCAGACAGGGCCCGAACACTGAAGCTTTCTTT. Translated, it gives CASSARQGPNTEAFF.

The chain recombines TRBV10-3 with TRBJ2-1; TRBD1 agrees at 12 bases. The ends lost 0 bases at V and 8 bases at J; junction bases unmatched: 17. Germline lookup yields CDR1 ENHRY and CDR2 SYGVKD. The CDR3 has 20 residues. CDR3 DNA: TGTGCCATCAGTGAGTCCGAACTCAAGCTACCGGGACAGGGGGCTGATGAGCAGTTCTTC. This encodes CAISESELKLPGQGADEQFF.

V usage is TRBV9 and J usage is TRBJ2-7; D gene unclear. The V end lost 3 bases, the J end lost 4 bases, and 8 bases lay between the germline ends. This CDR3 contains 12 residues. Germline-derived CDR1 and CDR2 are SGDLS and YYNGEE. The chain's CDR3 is CASSADLYEQYV. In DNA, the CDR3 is TGTGCCAGCAGCGCCGACCTGTACGAGCAGTACGTC.

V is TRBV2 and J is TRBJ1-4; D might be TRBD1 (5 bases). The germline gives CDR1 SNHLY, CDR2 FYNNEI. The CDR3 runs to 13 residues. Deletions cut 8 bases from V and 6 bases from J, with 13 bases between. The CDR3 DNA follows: TGTGCCAGCGGTTGGACAAGAGATGAAAAACTGTTTTTT. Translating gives CASGWTRDEKLFF.

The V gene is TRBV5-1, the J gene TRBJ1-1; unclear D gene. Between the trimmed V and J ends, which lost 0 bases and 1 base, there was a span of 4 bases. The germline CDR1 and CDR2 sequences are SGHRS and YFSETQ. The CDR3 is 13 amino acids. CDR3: CASSLGENTEAFF. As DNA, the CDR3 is TGCGCCAGCAGCTTGGGCGAGAACACTGAAGCTTTCTTT.

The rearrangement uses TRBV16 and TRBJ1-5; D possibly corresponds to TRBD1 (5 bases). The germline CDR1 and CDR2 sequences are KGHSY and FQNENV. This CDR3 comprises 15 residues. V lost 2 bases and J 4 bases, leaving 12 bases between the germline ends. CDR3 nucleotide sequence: TGTGCCAGCAGCCAAGGGGCAGGGCGGAATCAGCCCCAGCATTTT. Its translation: CASSQGAGRNQPQHF.

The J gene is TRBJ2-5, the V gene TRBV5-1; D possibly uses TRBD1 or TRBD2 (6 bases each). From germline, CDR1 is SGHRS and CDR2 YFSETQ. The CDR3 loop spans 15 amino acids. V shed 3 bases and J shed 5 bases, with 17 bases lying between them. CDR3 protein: CASSSVQGGRETQYF. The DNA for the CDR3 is TGCGCCAGCAGCTCGGTACAGGGAGGTCGGGAGACCCAGTACTTC. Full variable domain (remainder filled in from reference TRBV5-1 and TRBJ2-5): KAGVTQTPRYLIKTRGQQVTLSCSPISGHRSVSWYQQTPGQGLQFLFEYFSETQRNKGNFPGRFSGRQFSNSRSEMNVSTLELGDSALYLCASSSVQGGRETQYFGPGTRLLVL.

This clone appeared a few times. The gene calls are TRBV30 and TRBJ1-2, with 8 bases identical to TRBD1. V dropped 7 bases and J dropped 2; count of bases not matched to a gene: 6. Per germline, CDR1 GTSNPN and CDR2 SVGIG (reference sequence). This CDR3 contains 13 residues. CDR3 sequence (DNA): TGTGCCTATGGACAGGGTACCAACTATGGCTACACCTTC. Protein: CAYGQGTNYGYTF. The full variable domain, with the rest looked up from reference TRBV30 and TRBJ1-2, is SQTIHQWPATLVQPVGSPLSLECTVEGTSNPNLYWYRQAAGRGLQLLFYSVGIGQISSEVPQNLSASRPQDRQFILSSKKLLLSDSGFYLCAYGQGTNYGYTFGSGTRLTVV.

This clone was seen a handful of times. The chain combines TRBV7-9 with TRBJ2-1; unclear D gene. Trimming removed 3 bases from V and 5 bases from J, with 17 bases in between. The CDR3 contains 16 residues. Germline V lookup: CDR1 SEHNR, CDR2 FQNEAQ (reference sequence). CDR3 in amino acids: CASSLRKAVKNNEQFF. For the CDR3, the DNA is TGTGCCAGCAGCTTGCGGAAGGCTGTAAAAAACAATGAGCAGTTCTTC.